This T cell receptor beta chain was documented in a study of blood T cell repertoires in COVID-19. Study-wide context: Donors in the United States, Italy and Spain gave samples during acute or convalescent COVID-19.

This CDR3 has 15 residues. The germline V gene encodes CDR1 GTSNPN and CDR2 SVGIG (reference sequence). V was pared by 2 bases and J by 7 bases, with 18 bases between. Produced via immunoSEQ multiplex PCR; TCRdb's table is partial and in-frame only. The sample contains about 480,000 clones, 85% to 90% of which appear only once. This rearrangement joins TRBV30 to TRBJ2-1; weak D call: TRBD2 (6 bases). The sample was PBMCs or T cells enriched from blood (not recorded which). The source of this sequence is a woman between 40 and 55 years old who had recovered from COVID-19. CDR3 protein: CAWSPMAGIWNEQFF. The DNA of the CDR3 is TGTGCCTGGAGTCCCATGGCGGGAATTTGGAATGAGCAGTTCTTC.